Described below is a single T cell receptor beta chain sequence and its context. It lacks a known antigen. Base qualities are missing; no much larger clone stands one base away. This entry is derived from a study of identical twins (TCRdb year 2016). About the study as a whole: To test whether fetal clonotypes persist, the study used deep sequencing on TCR alpha and beta repertoires from monozygotic twins, unrelated adults of various ages, and cord blood. Replicate twin experiments were performed at different times using different library preparation protocols to rule out contamination. What the authors observed across the whole study: Compared with coincidental sharing between unrelated individuals, an excess of low generation-probability sequences was observed among out-of-frame TCR alpha sequences shared between twins. In monozygotic twins, out-of-frame TCR alpha sharing was systematically underestimated by recombination models, although the models agreed with sharing between unrelated individuals. Because the same donors could not be followed over many years, the conclusions depended on cross-sectional statistical analysis. Zero-insertion analyses could be partly confounded by invariant T cells such as MAIT and iNKT, though diverse VJ usage argued against such confounding for most clonotypes. Fewer insertions were carried by abundant cord blood beta clonotypes; a weaker similar trend was observed in young adult naive repertoires, while no such trend was observed in memory repertoires. The excess sharing between twins in beta out-of-frame sequences was weaker because fewer shared sequences reduced the signal-to-noise ratio.

The library was obtained by 5' RACE. Sequenced on an Illumina HiSeq 2000. A universal primer binding site was added through template switching, and the final cDNA carried a unique molecular identifier so that TCR cDNA molecules could be counted accurately. Specific primers in the conserved constant-segment region were used to synthesize first-strand cDNA for the TCR alpha and beta chains. To control for contamination, every cDNA library was double barcoded, receiving both a SMART-Mk sample barcode and Illumina barcodes. TruSeq adapter sequences and Illumina sample barcodes were added in two successive PCR steps. The TCR alpha and beta cDNA libraries were sequenced on the Illumina HiSeq platform using custom primers. Per the authors' processing: Unique molecular identifiers were extracted from raw reads with MiGEC, and CDR3 positions were determined with MiXCR. Recombination models were inferred per individual with the repgenHMM and IGoR tools using an EM algorithm. Shared clonotype analysis was performed with the tcR package in R, normalizing sharing by the product of cloneset sizes. Out-of-frame nonproductive sequences were analyzed to study raw recombination free of thymic and clonal selection effects. The public reads were quality trimmed at Q25 with fastp and then assembled into clones with MiXCR by TCRdb, keeping productive beta chains. Every entry covers one CDR3 protein and lists the most common genes and DNA from its rows. The V and J calls and clone size are TCRdb's, not the authors'. Counted in this sample were over 200,000 distinct CDR3 sequences; less than 10% of them appeared once. Around 5.1% of the sample is in the top ten clones.

Only healthy Caucasian donors were included. Using Miltenyi CD45RO+ enrichment and human naive T-cell isolation kits, memory (CD45RO+) and naive T cells were isolated from PBMC. V lost 2 bases and J lost 6 bases; the stretch between them is 11 bases long. The CDR3 contains 13 residues, cysteine and phenylalanine counted. Just the 39-base CDR3 DNA is kept, in frame starting at base 1. In the germline V gene, CDR1 corresponds to SGHAT and CDR2 to FQNNGV. The sequenced material came from memory (CD45RO+) T cells sorted from blood. The cell subset or site label, read with the paper, signifies: CD45RO+ enriched T cells. This TCR was recovered from a woman under 30 in good health. This receptor chain uses TRBV11-2 and TRBJ2-7, with the D gene call left open. The DNA is TGTGCCAGCAGCTTATTGGTAGGACGCGAGCAGTACTTC. This translates into CASSLLVGREQYF. The entire variable domain, with the stretches around the CDR3 drawn from the reference TRBV11-2 and TRBJ2-7 proteins, is EAGVAQSPRYKIIEKRQSVAFWCNPISGHATLYWYQQILGQGPKLLIQFQNNGVVDDSQLPKDRFSAERLKGVDSTLKIQPAKLEDSAVYLCASSLLVGREQYFGPGTRLTVT.